This TCR beta chain was identified in a study of molecular identifiers for immune sequencing clone quantification. Whole-study context: Four portions were sequenced after RNA from about 20,000 or 100,000 naive CD8 cells was split five ways in replicates.

In TCRdb, the PCR reads were re-called with MiXCR into one record per CDR3 protein. This sample has approximately 550,000 distinct CDR3 sequences; over 20% occur once, and the top ten carry under 0.85%. Sorting selected naive CD8 T cells with a CD8+CD4-CCR7+CD45RA+ phenotype. CDR3 length equals 14 residues. The germline V gene has CDR1 MDHEN and CDR2 SYDVKM. V was pared by 2 bases and J by 0 bases, with 7 bases between. This clonotype occurred many times. This chain links TRBV28 with TRBJ2-5, with D uncertain. The sample was naive CD8+ T cells from blood, with Jurkat cell RNA spiked in. Regarding subset: FACS-sorted CD8+CD4-CCR7+CD45RA+ naive T cells. The sequence derives from a human donor in good health. Some libraries in this study had Jurkat cell RNA spiked in. CDR3 nucleotide sequence: TGTGCCAGCAGTTTAGTACAGTACCAAGAGACCCAGTACTTC. Its translation: CASSLVQYQETQYF.